The 10 T cell receptor beta chains listed next were all sequenced from one sample in a study of T-cell reconstitution after alpha-beta-depleted transplantation in children. Unique molecular identifiers featured in how the TCRbeta library was prepared. One entry per CDR3 protein results from TCRdb running MiXCR on the PCR reads. The sample yields 350,000 to 400,000 distinct CDR3 sequences, about a fifth seen once. Sequencing used PBMCs from the stem cell graft donor, obtained from the stem cell graft. The receptors here all came from a human donor who donated a stem cell graft to a child with acute myeloid leukemia.

The chain employs TRBV6-2 or TRBV6-3 and TRBJ2-4; D tentatively reads TRBD1 or TRBD2 (5 bases each). V lost 6 bases and J lost 0, with 15 bases in between. CDR3 size: 16 residues. CDR1 and CDR2 from the germline V gene are MNHEY and SVGEGT. Here the CDR3 DNA reads TGTGCCAGCAGATCAGGGACGCAGCTAGCCAAAAACATTCAGTACTTC. Translating gives CASRSGTQLAKNIQYF.

Ten or more counts support this clonotype. The chain has TRBV12-3 or TRBV12-4 and TRBJ2-1, with TRBD2 identical over 10 bases. J lost 15 bases, V lost 3 bases, and 5 bases had no gene match. The length of the CDR3 is 12 residues. This CDR3 is CASSLGLAFSFF. The CDR3 DNA sequence: TGTGCCAGCAGTTTGGGACTAGCGTTTTCGTTCTTC.

This clonotype occurred a few times. This rearrangement joins TRBV7-9 to TRBJ2-1, with D possibly being TRBD1 or TRBD2 (5 bases each). The V and J ends lost 3 bases and 7 bases respectively, with 19 bases between them. The CDR3 has 16 amino acids. In germline, CDR1 is SEHNR, CDR2 FQNEAQ (reference sequence). Here the CDR3 reads CASSFLSGGVVNEQFF. The CDR3 DNA reads TGTGCCAGCAGCTTCCTCTCTGGGGGAGTGGTTAATGAGCAGTTCTTC. Complete variable domain (other parts from reference TRBV7-9 and TRBJ2-1): DTGVSQNPRHKITKRGQNVTFRCDPISEHNRLYWYRQTLGQGPEFLTYFQNEAQLEKSRLLSDRFSAERPKGSFSTLEIQRTEQGDSAMYLCASSFLSGGVVNEQFFGPGTRLTVL.

This clonotype was counted ten times or more. This rearrangement joins TRBV6-2 or TRBV6-3 to TRBJ2-3; D perhaps matches TRBD1 (6 bases). CDR1 and CDR2 from the germline V gene are MNHEY and SVGEGT. The V end lost 8 bases, the J end lost 1 base, and 16 bases lay between the germline ends. This CDR3 has 15 residues. CDR3 amino acids: CASDYEGGGTDTQYF. The CDR3 nucleotides read TGTGCCAGCGATTACGAAGGGGGAGGCACAGATACGCAGTATTTT.

This clonotype was seen a handful of times. The chain is built from TRBV12-3 or TRBV12-4 and TRBJ2-2, with TRBD2 matching 7 bases. Losses at the gene ends were 7 bases for V and 3 bases for J; bases not matched to a gene: 11. There are 16 residues in the CDR3. CDR3 amino acids: CASTLGGGRYTGELFF. In DNA, the CDR3 is TGTGCCAGCACCCTTGGGGGGGGTCGGTACACCGGGGAGCTGTTTTTT.

This clonotype was observed a handful of times. This sequence joins TRBV12-3 or TRBV12-4 and TRBJ2-7; 8 bases map to TRBD2. The CDR3 consists of 14 residues. After removal of 7 bases from V and 5 bases from J, the junction contained 10 bases not matched to a gene. CDR3 bases: TGTGCCAGCACCGGGGGGGGGAGGGCCCACGAGCAGTACTTC. The encoded protein is CASTGGGRAHEQYF.

The gene calls are TRBV28 and TRBJ1-4; D remains unclear. CDR3 length: 12 residues. Trimming cost V 2 bases and J 7 bases, with 5 bases left between them. Germline CDR1 reads MDHEN; CDR2 reads SYDVKM. CDR3 region: CASSLIIEKLFF. In DNA form, the CDR3 reads TGTGCCAGCAGTTTAATTATTGAAAAACTGTTTTTT.

This clonotype was counted between two and nine times. The genes are TRBV29-1 and TRBJ2-2, with 8 bases that match TRBD1. Germline CDR1 and CDR2: SQVTM and ANQGSEA. Losses at the gene ends were 4 bases for V and 6 bases for J; bases not matched to a gene: 7. This CDR3 spans 14 amino acids. CDR3 nucleotides: TGCAGCGTTGGAGTGACAGGGGAAGCCGGGGAGCTGTTTTTT. Translating it yields CSVGVTGEAGELFF.

This clonotype was detected only a few times. This sequence joins TRBV28 and TRBJ2-6; D unclear. This CDR3 has 18 amino acids. CDR1 MDHEN and CDR2 SYDVKM come from the germline V gene. Trimming took off 1 base at V and 2 bases at J, with 15 bases between the two ends. DNA for the CDR3: TGTGCCAGCAGTTTATTAAAATGGGTTACCACTGGGGCCAACGTCCTGACTTTC. This translates into CASSLLKWVTTGANVLTF.

This clonotype has only a few counts. The chain combines TRBV4-1 with TRBJ2-7; D gene ambiguous. The V end was cut by 1 base, the J end by 3 bases, with 16 bases between. Germline lookup yields CDR1 MGHRA and CDR2 YSYEKL. The CDR3 totals 16 residues. The CDR3 region has the DNA TGCGCCAGCAGCCAAGTCGTCACGGGTACGAACTACGAGCAGTACTTC. The encoded protein is CASSQVVTGTNYEQYF.